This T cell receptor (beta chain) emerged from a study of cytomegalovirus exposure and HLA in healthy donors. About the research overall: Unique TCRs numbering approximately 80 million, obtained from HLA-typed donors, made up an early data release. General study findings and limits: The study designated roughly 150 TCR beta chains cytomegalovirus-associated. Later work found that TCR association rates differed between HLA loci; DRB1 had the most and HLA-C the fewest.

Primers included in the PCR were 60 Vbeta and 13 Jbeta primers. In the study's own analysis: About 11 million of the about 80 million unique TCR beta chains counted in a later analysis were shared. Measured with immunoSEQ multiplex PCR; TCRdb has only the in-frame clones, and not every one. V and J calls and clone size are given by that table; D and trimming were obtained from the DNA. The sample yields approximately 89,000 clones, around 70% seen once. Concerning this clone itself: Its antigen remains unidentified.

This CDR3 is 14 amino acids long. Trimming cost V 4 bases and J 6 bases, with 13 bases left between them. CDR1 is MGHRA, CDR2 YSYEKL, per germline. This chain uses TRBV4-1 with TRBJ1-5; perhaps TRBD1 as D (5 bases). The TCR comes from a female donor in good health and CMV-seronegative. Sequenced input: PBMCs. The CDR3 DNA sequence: TGCGCCAGCAGCCCTGAGATCCAGGGTCAGCCCCAGCATTTT. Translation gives CASSPEIQGQPQHF.